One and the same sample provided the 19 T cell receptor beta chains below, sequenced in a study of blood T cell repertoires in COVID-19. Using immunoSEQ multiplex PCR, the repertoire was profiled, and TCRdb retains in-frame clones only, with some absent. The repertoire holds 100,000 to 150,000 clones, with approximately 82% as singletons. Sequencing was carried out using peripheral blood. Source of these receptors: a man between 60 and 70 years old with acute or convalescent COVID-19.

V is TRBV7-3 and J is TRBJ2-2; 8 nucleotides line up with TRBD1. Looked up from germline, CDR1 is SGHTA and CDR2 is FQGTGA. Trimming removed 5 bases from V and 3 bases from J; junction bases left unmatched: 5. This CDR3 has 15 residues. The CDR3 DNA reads TGTGCCAGCAGCCGAGGACAGGGTTACACCGGGGAGCTGTTTTTT. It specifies CASSRGQGYTGELFF.

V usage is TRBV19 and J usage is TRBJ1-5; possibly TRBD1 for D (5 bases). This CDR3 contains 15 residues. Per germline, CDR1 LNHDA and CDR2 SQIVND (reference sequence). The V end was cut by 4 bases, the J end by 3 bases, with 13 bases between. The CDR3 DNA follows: TGTGCCAGTAGTAAAGAAAACAGGCACAATCAGCCCCAGCATTTT. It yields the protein CASSKENRHNQPQHF.

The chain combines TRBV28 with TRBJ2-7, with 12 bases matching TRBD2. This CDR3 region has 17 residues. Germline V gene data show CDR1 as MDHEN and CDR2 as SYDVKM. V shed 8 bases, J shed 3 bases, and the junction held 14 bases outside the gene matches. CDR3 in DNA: TGTGCCAGCCGATCCGGGGGAGCTAGCGGGAGGGTCTACGAGCAGTACTTC. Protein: CASRSGGASGRVYEQYF.

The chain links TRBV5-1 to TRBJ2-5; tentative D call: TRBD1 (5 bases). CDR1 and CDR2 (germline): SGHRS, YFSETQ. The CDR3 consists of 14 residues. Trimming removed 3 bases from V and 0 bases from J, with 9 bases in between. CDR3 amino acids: CASSSQGNQETQYF. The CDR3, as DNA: TGCGCCAGCAGCTCTCAGGGAAACCAAGAGACCCAGTACTTC.

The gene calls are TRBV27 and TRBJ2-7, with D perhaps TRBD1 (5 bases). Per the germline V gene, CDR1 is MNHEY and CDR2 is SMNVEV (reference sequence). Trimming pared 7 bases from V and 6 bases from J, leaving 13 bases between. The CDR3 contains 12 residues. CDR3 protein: CASKKVGAEQYF. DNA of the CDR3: TGTGCCAGCAAGAAGGTAGGGGCCGAGCAGTACTTC.

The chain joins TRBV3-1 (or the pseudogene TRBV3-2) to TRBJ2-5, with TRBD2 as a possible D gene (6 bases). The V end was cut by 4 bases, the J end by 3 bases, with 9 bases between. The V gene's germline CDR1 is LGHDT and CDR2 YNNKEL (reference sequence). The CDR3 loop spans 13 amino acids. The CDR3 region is CASSRSGEETQYF. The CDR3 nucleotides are TGTGCCAGCAGCCGTTCGGGGGAAGAGACCCAGTACTTC.

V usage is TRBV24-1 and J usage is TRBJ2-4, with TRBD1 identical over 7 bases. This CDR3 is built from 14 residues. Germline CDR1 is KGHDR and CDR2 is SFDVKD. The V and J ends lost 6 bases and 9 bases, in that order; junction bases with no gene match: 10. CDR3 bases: TGTGCCACCAGTCCCAGGGGGTGGTCCGGCATTCAGTACTTC. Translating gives CATSPRGWSGIQYF.

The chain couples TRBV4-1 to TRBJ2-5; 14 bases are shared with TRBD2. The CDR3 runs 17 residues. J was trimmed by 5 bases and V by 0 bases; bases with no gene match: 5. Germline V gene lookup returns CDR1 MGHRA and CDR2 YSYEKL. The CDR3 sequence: CASSQEWTSGRRETQYF. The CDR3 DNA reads TGCGCCAGCAGCCAAGAGTGGACTAGCGGGAGGAGGGAGACCCAGTACTTC.

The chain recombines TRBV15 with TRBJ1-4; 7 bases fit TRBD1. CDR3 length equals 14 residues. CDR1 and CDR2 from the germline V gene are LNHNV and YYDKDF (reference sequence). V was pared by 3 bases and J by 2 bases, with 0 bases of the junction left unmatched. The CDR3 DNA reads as TGTGCCACCAGCAGGGGACAGACTAATGAAAAACTGTTTTTT. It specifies CATSRGQTNEKLFF.

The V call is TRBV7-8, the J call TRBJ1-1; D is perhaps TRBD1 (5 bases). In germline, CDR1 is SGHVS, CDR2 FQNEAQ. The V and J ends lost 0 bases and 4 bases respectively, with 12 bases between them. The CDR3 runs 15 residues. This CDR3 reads CASSLALGGGTEAFF. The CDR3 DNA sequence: TGTGCCAGCAGCTTAGCCCTCGGGGGGGGCACTGAAGCTTTCTTT.

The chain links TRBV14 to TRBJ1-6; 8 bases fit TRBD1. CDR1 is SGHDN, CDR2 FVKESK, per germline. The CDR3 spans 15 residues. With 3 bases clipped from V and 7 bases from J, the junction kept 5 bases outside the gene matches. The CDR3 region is CASSQKQGENSPLHF. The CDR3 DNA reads TGTGCCAGCAGCCAGAAACAGGGGGAAAATTCACCCCTCCACTTT.

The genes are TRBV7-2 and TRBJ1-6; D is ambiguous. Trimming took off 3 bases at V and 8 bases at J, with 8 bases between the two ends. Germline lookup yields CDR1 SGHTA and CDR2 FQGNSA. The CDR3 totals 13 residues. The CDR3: CASSFVSDSPLHF. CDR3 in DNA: TGTGCCAGCAGCTTTGTGAGTGATTCACCCCTCCACTTT.

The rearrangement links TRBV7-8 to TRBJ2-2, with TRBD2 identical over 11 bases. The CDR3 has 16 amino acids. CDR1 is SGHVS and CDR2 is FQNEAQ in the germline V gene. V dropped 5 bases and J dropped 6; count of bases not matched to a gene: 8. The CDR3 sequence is CASSPMPGLAAGELFF. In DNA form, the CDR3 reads TGTGCCAGCAGCCCAATGCCGGGACTAGCGGCCGGGGAGCTGTTTTTT.

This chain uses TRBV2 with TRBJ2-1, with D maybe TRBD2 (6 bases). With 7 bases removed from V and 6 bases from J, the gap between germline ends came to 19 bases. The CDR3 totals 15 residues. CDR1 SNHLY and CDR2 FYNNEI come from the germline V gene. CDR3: CASTVVGGAGNEQFF. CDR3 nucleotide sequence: TGTGCCAGCACCGTCGTGGGCGGGGCGGGCAATGAGCAGTTCTTC.

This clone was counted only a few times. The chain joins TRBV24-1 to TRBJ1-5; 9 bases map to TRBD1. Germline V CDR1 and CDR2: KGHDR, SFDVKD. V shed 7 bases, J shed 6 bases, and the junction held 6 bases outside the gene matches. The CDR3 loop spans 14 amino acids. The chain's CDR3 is CATSRTGATQPQHF. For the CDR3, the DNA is TGTGCCACCAGCAGGACAGGGGCCACTCAGCCCCAGCATTTT.

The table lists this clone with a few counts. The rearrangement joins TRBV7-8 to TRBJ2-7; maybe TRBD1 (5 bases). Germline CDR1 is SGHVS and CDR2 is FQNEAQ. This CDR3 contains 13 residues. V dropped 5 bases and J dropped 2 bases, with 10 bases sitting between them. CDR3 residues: CASSPDTTYEQYF. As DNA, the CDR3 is TGTGCCAGCAGCCCGGACACGACCTACGAGCAGTACTTC.

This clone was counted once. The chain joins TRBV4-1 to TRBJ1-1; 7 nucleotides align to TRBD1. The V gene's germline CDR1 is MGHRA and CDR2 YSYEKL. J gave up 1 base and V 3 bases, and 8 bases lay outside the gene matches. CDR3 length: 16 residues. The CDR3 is CASSQRQGLGNTEAFF. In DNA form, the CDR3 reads TGCGCCAGCAGCCAGAGACAGGGATTGGGGAACACTGAAGCTTTCTTT.

DNA of the CDR3: TGTGCCAGCAGTTTTAGGACAGGGGTGTTGGAGACCCAGTACTTC. This codes for CASSFRTGVLETQYF. V is TRBV28 and J is TRBJ2-5, with 9 bases aligning to TRBD1. After removal of 3 bases from V and 5 bases from J, the junction contained 7 bases not matched to a gene. CDR3 length: 15 amino acids. Per germline, CDR1 MDHEN and CDR2 SYDVKM.

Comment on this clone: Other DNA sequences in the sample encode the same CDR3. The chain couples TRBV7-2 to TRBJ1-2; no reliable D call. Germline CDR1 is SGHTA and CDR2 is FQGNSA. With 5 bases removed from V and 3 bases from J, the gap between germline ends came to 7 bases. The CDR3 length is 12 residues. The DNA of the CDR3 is TGTGCCAGCAGCCCGGGGTACTATGGCTACACCTTC. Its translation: CASSPGYYGYTF.